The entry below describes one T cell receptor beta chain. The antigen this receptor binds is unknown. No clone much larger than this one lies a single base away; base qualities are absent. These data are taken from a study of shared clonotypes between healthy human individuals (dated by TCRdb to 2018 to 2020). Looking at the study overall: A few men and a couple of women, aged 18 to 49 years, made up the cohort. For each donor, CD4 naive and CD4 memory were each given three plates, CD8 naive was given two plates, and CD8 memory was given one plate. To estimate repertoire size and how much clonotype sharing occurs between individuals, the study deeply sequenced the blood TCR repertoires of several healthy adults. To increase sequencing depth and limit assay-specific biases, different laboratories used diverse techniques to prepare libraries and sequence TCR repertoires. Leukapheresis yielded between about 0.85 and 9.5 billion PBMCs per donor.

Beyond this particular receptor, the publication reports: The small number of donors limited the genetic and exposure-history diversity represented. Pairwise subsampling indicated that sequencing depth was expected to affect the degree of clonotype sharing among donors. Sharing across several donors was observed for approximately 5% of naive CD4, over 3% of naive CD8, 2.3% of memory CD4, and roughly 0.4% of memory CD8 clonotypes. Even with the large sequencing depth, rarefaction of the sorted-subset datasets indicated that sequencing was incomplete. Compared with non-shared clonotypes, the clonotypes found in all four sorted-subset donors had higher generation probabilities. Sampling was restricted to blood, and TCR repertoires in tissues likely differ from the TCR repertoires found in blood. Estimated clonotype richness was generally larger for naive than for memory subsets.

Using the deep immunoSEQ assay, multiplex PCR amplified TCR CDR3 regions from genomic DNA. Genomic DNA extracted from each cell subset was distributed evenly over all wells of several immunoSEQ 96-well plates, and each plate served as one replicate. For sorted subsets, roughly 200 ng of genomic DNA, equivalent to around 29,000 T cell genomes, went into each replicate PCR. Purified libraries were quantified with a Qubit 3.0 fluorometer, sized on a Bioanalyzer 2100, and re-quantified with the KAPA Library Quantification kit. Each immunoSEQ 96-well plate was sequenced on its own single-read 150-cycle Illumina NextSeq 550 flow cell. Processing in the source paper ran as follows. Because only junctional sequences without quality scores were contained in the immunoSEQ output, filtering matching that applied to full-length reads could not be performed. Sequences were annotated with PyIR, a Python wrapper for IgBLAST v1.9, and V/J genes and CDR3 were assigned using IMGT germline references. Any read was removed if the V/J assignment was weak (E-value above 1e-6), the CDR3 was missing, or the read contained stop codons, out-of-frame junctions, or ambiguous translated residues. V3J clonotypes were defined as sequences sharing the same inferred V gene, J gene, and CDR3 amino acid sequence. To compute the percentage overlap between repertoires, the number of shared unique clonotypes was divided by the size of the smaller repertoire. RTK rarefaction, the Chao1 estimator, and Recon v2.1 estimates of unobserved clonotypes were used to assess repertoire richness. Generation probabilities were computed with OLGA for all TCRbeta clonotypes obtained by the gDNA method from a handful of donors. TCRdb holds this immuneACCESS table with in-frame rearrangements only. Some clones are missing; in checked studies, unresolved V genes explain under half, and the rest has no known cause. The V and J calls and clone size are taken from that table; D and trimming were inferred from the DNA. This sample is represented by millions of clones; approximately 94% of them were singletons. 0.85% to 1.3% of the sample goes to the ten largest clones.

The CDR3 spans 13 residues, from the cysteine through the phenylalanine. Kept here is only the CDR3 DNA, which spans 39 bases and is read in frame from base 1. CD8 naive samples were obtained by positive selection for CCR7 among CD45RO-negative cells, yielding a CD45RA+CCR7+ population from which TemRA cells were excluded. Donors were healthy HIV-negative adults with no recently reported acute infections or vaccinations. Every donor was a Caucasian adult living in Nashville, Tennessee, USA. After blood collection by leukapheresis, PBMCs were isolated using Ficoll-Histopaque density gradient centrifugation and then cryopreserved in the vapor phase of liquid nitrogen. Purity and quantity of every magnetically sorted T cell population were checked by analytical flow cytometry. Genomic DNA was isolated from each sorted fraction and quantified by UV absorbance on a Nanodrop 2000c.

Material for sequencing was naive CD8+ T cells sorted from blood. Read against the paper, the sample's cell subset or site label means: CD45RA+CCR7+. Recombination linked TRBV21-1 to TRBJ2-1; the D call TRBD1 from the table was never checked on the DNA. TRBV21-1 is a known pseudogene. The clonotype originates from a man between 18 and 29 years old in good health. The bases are TGTGCCATCACCTCAGACAGGGAGAATGAGCAGTTCTTC. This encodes CAITSDRENEQFF.